Listed below are T cell receptor beta chains from one sample, sequenced in a study of cytotoxic CD8 clonotypes in ibrutinib-treated CLL. The table came from immunoSEQ multiplex PCR; TCRdb's copy has only in-frame clones and leaves some out. This sample has tens of thousands of clones, with about 50% found just once. The sequencing here drew on PBMCs, taken before ibrutinib treatment. These receptors all come from a human donor with chronic lymphocytic leukemia. Each CDR3 is given with its conserved first and last residue. D genes are given only for firm matches. Where a row states a size, it is once, few, many or the class of an expanded clone; other rows omit it.

d_call	clone_size	v_call	j_call	cdr3_nt	cdr3_aa
-	-	TRBV27	TRBJ1-6	TGTGCCAGCAGTTTAGTGTCAGATTATTCACCCCTCCACTTT	CASSLVSDYSPLHF
-	few	TRBV7-2	TRBJ2-7	TGTGCCAGCAGCTTAGAGTCCAGATTTAGCTACGAGCAGTACTTC	CASSLESRFSYEQYF
-	few	TRBV29-1	TRBJ2-7	TGCAGCGTTGGAAGGGGAGTTAGCTCCTACGAGCAGTACTTC	CSVGRGVSSYEQYF
TRBD2	-	TRBV4-1	TRBJ2-5	TGCGCCAGCAGCCAAGATCGATCGGGGGGGCCTGAGACCCAGTACTTC	CASSQDRSGGPETQYF
-	-	TRBV5-1	TRBJ2-3	TGCGCCAGCAGCTTGGACGACGTAGTTGATACGCAGTATTTT	CASSLDDVVDTQYF
-	-	TRBV6-5	TRBJ2-7	TGTGCCAGCAGTTTCGTTCCCGTGAGGGAGCAGTACTTC	CASSFVPVREQYF
-	few	TRBV5-1	TRBJ2-7	TGCGCCAGCAGCCTGGGCTGGGAGACCTACGAGCAGTACTTC	CASSLGWETYEQYF
TRBD2	-	TRBV5-1	TRBJ2-7	TGCGCCAGCAGCGGGGCCCCAGGCGGGGGGGCCCTCGAGCAGTACTTC	CASSGAPGGGALEQYF
TRBD2	-	TRBV5-8	TRBJ2-3	TGTGCCAGCAGCTTGTATGGGAGCGGGGGGGCAGATACGCAGTATTTT	CASSLYGSGGADTQYF
TRBD1	-	TRBV5-6	TRBJ1-4	TGTGCCAGCAGCCATACGACAGGGGGCGAAAAACTGTTTTTT	CASSHTTGGEKLFF
-	-	TRBV27	TRBJ2-6	TGTGCCAGCAGTCTACTCTCTGGGGCCAACGTCCTGACTTTC	CASSLLSGANVLTF
TRBD2	-	TRBV30	TRBJ2-1	TGTGCCTGGAGCGGACTAGCCCCATTCAATGAGCAGTTCTTC	CAWSGLAPFNEQFF
-	-	TRBV19	TRBJ2-5	TGTGCCAGTGTAGACTCGCAAGAGACCCAGTACTTC	CASVDSQETQYF
-	-	TRBV6-6	TRBJ2-1	TGTGCCAGCAAAAGTAGAAGGGGTGGAGATGAGCAGTTCTTC	CASKSRRGGDEQFF
TRBD1	few	TRBV10-3	TRBJ2-7	TGTGCCATCAGCCAAGGACAGGGATCCTACGAGCAGTACTTC	CAISQGQGSYEQYF
-	-	TRBV5-1	TRBJ1-4	TGCGCCAGCAGCCTAACAGGGACAACTAATGAAAAACTGTTTTTT	CASSLTGTTNEKLFF